This T cell receptor beta chain was documented in a study of shared clonotypes between healthy human individuals. Overall study context: Each donor had three CD4 naive, three CD4 memory, two CD8 naive and one CD8 memory plate.

Findings and limits, study-wide: For naive CD4 cells, 4% to 5% of clonotypes were shared across a handful of donors. Generation probability values for non-shared clonotypes were lower than those for clonotypes shared by all four donors. The low donor count limited represented genetic and exposure-history diversity.

Sequenced by immunoSEQ multiplex PCR; TCRdb stores in-frame clones only, minus some. The sample includes approximately 980,000 clones, less than 85% seen only once; the top ten take about 1.5%. A remark on this clone: Its cognate antigen is unknown.

Germline assignment: CDR1 MDHEN and CDR2 SYDVKM. The V end was cut by 3 bases, the J end by 0 bases, with 15 bases between. The CDR3 length is 16 residues. The TCR was taken from a man between 18 and 35 years old in good health. The specimen sequenced was memory CD4+ T cells sorted from blood. Subset indicated: CD45RA-negative fraction. V is TRBV28 and J is TRBJ2-7, with D possibly being TRBD2 (6 bases). CDR3 sequence (DNA): TGTGCCAGCAGTTTTCCCTGGCGGGGAAGCTCCTACGAGCAGTACTTC. Protein sequence: CASSFPWRGSSYEQYF.